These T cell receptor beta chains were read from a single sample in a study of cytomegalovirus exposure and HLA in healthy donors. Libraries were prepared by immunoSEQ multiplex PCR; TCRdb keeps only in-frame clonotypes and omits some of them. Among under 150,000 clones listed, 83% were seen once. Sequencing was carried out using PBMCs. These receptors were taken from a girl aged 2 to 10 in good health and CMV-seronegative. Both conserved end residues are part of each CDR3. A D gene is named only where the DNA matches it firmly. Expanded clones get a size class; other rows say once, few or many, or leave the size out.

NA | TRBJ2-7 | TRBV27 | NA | CASSTHYEQYF | TGTGCCAGCAGTACACACTACGAGCAGTACTTC
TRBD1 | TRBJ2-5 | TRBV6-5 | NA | CASSLTGGTKTQYF | TGTGCCAGCAGTCTAACAGGGGGCACAAAGACCCAGTACTTC
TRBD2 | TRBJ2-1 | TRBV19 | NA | CASSILAGGLNEQFF | TGTGCCAGTAGTATTTTAGCGGGGGGACTCAATGAGCAGTTCTTC
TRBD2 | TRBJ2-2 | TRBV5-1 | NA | CASSVLAGGFAGELFF | TGCGCCAGCAGCGTTCTAGCGGGAGGGTTCGCCGGGGAGCTGTTTTTT
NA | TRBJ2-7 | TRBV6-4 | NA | CASPLTGSVSYEQYF | TGTGCCAGCCCCCTTACAGGGTCCGTCTCCTACGAGCAGTACTTC
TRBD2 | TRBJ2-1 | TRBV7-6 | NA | CASSLASAAGVSYNEQFF | TGTGCCAGCAGCTTAGCATCAGCAGCGGGAGTGTCCTACAATGAGCAGTTCTTC
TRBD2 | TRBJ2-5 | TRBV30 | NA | CAWAPLAGGPTETQYF | TGTGCCTGGGCCCCTCTAGCGGGGGGGCCAACAGAGACCCAGTACTTC
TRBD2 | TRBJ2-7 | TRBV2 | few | CASSDAGTSGYEQYF | TGTGCCAGCAGTGACGCCGGGACTAGCGGATACGAGCAGTACTTC
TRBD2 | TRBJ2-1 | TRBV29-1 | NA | CSVDDFQLAGDEQFF | TGCAGCGTCGACGACTTTCAACTAGCGGGGGATGAGCAGTTCTTC
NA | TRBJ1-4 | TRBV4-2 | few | CASSQELQGWGGEKLFF | TGTGCCAGCAGCCAAGAGTTACAGGGTTGGGGGGGTGAAAAACTGTTTTTT
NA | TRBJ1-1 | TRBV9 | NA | CASSVLSMNTEAFF | TGTGCCAGCAGCGTATTGTCCATGAACACTGAAGCTTTCTTT
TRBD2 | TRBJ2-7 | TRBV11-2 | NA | CASSLDYAAGGSYEQYF | TGTGCCAGCAGCTTAGATTATGCAGCGGGAGGTTCCTACGAGCAGTACTTC